The rows below give T cell receptor beta chains drawn from one sample of a study of cytomegalovirus exposure and HLA in healthy donors. Data came from immunoSEQ multiplex PCR; TCRdb stores just in-frame clones and leaves some out. The top ten hold over 0.65% of the sample, which has under 250,000 clones, over 70% seen once. Input material: PBMCs. The receptor source for this set is a boy aged 2 to 10 in good health and CMV-seronegative. Each CDR3 is given with its conserved first and last residue. D genes are given only for firm matches. Size tells how often a clone was seen (once, few, many) or the class of an expanded clone, and some rows leave it out.

d_gene,j_gene,abundance,v_gene,CDR3aa,CDR3nt
TRBD1,TRBJ1-3,-,TRBV7-6,CASSSTGGSGNTIYF,TGTGCCAGCAGCTCCACAGGGGGCTCAGGAAACACCATATATTTT
TRBD2,TRBJ2-1,-,TRBV5-1,CASSPGTSSIYNEQFF,TGCGCCAGCAGCCCTGGGACTAGCAGCATCTACAATGAGCAGTTCTTC
TRBD2,TRBJ2-1,-,TRBV6-5,CASSSGLASANEQFF,TGTGCCAGCAGTTCCGGACTAGCGAGTGCGAATGAGCAGTTCTTC
-,TRBJ1-1,-,TRBV9,CASSVGTGRLAFF,TGTGCCAGCAGCGTAGGCACAGGCCGTTTGGCTTTCTTT
-,TRBJ1-2,-,TRBV6-1,CASSEVTGYGYTF,TGTGCCAGCAGTGAAGTGACAGGATATGGCTACACCTTC
TRBD1,TRBJ2-7,-,TRBV27,CASETGGDLYEQYF,TGTGCCAGCGAAACAGGGGGTGACCTCTACGAGCAGTACTTC
TRBD1,TRBJ1-2,once,TRBV10-3,CAISESILGTDYGYTF,TGTGCCATCAGTGAGTCGATACTAGGGACAGACTATGGCTACACCTTC
TRBD2,TRBJ2-1,-,TRBV7-9,CSSSLPNSGGPREQFF,TGTTCCAGCAGCTTACCTAATAGCGGGGGCCCGCGTGAGCAGTTCTTC
TRBD2,TRBJ2-3,-,TRBV27,CASSLRGGGQYF,TGTGCCAGCAGTTTACGGGGGGGTGGGCAGTATTTT
TRBD2,TRBJ2-2,-,TRBV7-2,CASSLDLAGVGTGELFF,TGTGCCAGCAGCTTAGACCTAGCGGGTGTCGGCACCGGGGAGCTGTTTTTT
TRBD1,TRBJ2-3,-,TRBV5-1,CASHPGQNTDTQYF,TGCGCCAGCCATCCGGGACAGAACACAGATACGCAGTATTTT
TRBD1,TRBJ1-5,-,TRBV19,CASSILGQGSQPQHF,TGTGCCAGTAGTATATTGGGACAGGGGTCCCAGCCCCAGCATTTT
TRBD2,TRBJ2-7,-,TRBV6-5,CASNRAGSVYEQYF,TGTGCCAGCAACCGAGCGGGGAGCGTTTACGAGCAGTACTTC
TRBD2,TRBJ2-3,-,TRBV6-1,CASSERGAGVTDTQYF,TGTGCCAGCAGTGAAAGGGGTGCGGGGGTGACAGATACGCAGTATTTT
TRBD1,TRBJ2-2,-,TRBV6-1,CASSEEGTATGELFF,TGTGCCAGCAGTGAAGAAGGGACAGCTACCGGGGAGCTGTTTTTT
TRBD1,TRBJ2-5,-,TRBV7-9,CASSLEDRLQETQYF,TGTGCCAGCAGCTTAGAGGACAGGTTACAAGAGACCCAGTACTTC
-,TRBJ2-7,-,TRBV4-2,CASSQEGGEQYF,TGTGCCAGCAGCCAAGAGGGGGGAGAGCAGTACTTC
-,TRBJ1-2,-,TRBV19,CASRGAANYGYTF,TGTGCCAGTAGGGGGGCCGCTAACTATGGCTACACCTTC